This entry lists 13 T cell receptor beta chains sequenced from one sample in a study of blood T cell repertoires in COVID-19. Libraries were prepared by immunoSEQ multiplex PCR; TCRdb keeps only in-frame clonotypes and omits some of them. The sample contains 300,000 or so clones, more than 70% of which appear only once. The sample taken for sequencing was peripheral blood. The source is a woman aged 45-60 years with acute or convalescent COVID-19.

The rearrangement joins TRBV7-2 to TRBJ2-3; TRBD2 agrees at 9 bases. The CDR3 loop spans 15 amino acids. The germline CDR1 and CDR2 sequences are SGHTA and FQGNSA. Trimming at V came to 4 bases and at J to 2 bases, leaving 4 bases not matched to a gene. CDR3: CASSYTSGSTDTQYF. As DNA, the CDR3 is TGTGCCAGCAGCTACACTAGCGGGTCCACAGATACGCAGTATTTT.

V gene TRBV10-2 combines with J gene TRBJ1-2, with 9 bases fitting TRBD1. The CDR3 extends over 13 amino acids. With 4 bases clipped from V and 8 bases from J, the junction kept 5 bases outside the gene matches. The V gene's germline CDR1 is WSHSY and CDR2 SAAADI. The CDR3 loop reads CASSGQGVRGYTF. The CDR3 coding sequence is TGCGCCAGCAGTGGACAGGGGGTGCGAGGCTACACCTTC.

The V call is TRBV7-9, the J call TRBJ1-4; the match to TRBD1 covers 7 bases. The CDR3 sequence is 16 residues long. Germline V gene data show CDR1 as SEHNR and CDR2 as FQNEAQ (reference sequence). The ends lost 0 bases at V and 5 bases at J; junction bases unmatched: 6. The CDR3 coding sequence is TGTGCCAGCAGCTTAGCCACCGGGACAGTAAATGAAAAACTGTTTTTT. The encoded protein is CASSLATGTVNEKLFF.

This clone was seen only a few times. The chain employs TRBV9 and TRBJ1-3; D possibly corresponds to TRBD1 (5 bases). V lost 4 bases and J lost 0, with 8 bases in between. Looked up from germline, CDR1 is SGDLS and CDR2 is YYNGEE. This CDR3 is built from 14 residues. CDR3 bases: TGTGCCAGCAGCCCCGGGGGCTCTGGAAACACCATATATTTT. Residues: CASSPGGSGNTIYF.

This clone has only one observation. The J gene is TRBJ2-2, the V gene TRBV24-1; 13 bases are a match to TRBD2. After removal of 4 bases from V and 3 bases from J, the junction contained 7 bases not matched to a gene. The CDR3 spans 18 residues. Germline values: CDR1 KGHDR, CDR2 SFDVKD. CDR3 DNA: TGTGCCACCAGTGACCCCTCAGGACTAGCGGGAGACACCGGGGAGCTGTTTTTT. Amino acids: CATSDPSGLAGDTGELFF.

This clone is a singleton in its sample. Here the CDR3 DNA reads TGTGCCAGCAGCCGCCGGACAGGGAACACCTACGAGCAGTACTTC. Its protein product is CASSRRTGNTYEQYF. The chain recombines TRBV14 with TRBJ2-7, with 8 bases fitting TRBD1. The CDR3 covers 15 residues. V shed 4 bases and J 2 bases; nucleotides not matched to a gene: 7. Per germline, CDR1 SGHDN and CDR2 FVKESK.

The rearrangement joins TRBV27 to TRBJ1-1; 7 bases fit TRBD1. This CDR3 comprises 15 residues. V gave up 5 bases and J gave up 4 bases; unmatched junction bases: 10. The germline gives CDR1 MNHEY, CDR2 SMNVEV (reference sequence). The CDR3 reads CASSPRQGGSTEAFF. The CDR3 DNA reads TGTGCCAGCAGTCCACGACAGGGTGGGAGCACTGAAGCTTTCTTT.

A single count supports this clone. CDR3 sequence (DNA): TGTGCCTGGAGTGTTCGGACTACCGGCTCCTACAATGAGCAGTTCTTC. Translation: CAWSVRTTGSYNEQFF. The chain employs TRBV30 and TRBJ2-1; tentative D call: TRBD2 (6 bases). CDR3 length equals 16 residues. V was cut by 0 bases and J by 0 bases, with 12 bases left in between. Germline CDR1 reads GTSNPN; CDR2 reads SVGIG (reference sequence).

This clone was seen a single time. The gene calls are TRBV7-2 and TRBJ2-7, with a tentative D call TRBD2 (5 bases). Germline V CDR1 and CDR2: SGHTA, FQGNSA. Trimming took off 4 bases at V and 0 bases at J, with 10 bases between the two ends. There are 14 residues in the CDR3. As DNA, the CDR3 is TGTGCCAGCAGCTCGACTACCTTCTCCTACGAGCAGTACTTC. Its protein is CASSSTTFSYEQYF.

This clone came up once. The rearrangement joins TRBV7-2 to TRBJ1-5, with TRBD1 as a possible D gene (6 bases). Germline lookup yields CDR1 SGHTA and CDR2 FQGNSA. CDR3 size: 17 residues. Trimming shortened V by 2 bases and J by 3 bases, and 17 bases separated the two germline ends. The CDR3: CASSLLARAGDNQPQHF. In DNA, the CDR3 is TGTGCCAGCAGCTTACTCGCCCGGGCAGGGGACAATCAGCCCCAGCATTTT.

The rearrangement links TRBV6-5 to TRBJ1-2; 9 bases line up with TRBD1. The CDR3 totals 14 residues. Germline V CDR1 and CDR2: MNHEY, SVGAGI. V was pared by 7 bases and J by 8 bases, with 11 bases of the junction left unmatched. The CDR3 protein is CASMREDRGYGYTF. CDR3 DNA: TGTGCCAGCATGCGGGAGGACAGGGGTTACGGCTACACCTTC.

The chain links TRBV5-5 to TRBJ1-5, with D uncertain. CDR1 is SGHKS, CDR2 YYEKEE, per germline (reference sequence). This CDR3 region has 13 residues. V gave up 2 bases and J gave up 0 bases, with 3 bases separating them. The CDR3 protein is CASSFNSNQPQHF. DNA for the CDR3: TGTGCCAGCAGCTTTAATAGCAATCAGCCCCAGCATTTT.

The chain combines TRBV24-1 with TRBJ1-5; 8 nucleotides agree with TRBD1. V trimming: 3 bases; J trimming: 4 bases; junction bases outside the gene matches: 4. This CDR3 is built from 15 residues. Germline V gene data show CDR1 as KGHDR and CDR2 as SFDVKD. This CDR3 reads CATSDGQGGNQPQHF. The CDR3 DNA follows: TGTGCCACCAGTGATGGACAGGGCGGGAATCAGCCCCAGCATTTT.